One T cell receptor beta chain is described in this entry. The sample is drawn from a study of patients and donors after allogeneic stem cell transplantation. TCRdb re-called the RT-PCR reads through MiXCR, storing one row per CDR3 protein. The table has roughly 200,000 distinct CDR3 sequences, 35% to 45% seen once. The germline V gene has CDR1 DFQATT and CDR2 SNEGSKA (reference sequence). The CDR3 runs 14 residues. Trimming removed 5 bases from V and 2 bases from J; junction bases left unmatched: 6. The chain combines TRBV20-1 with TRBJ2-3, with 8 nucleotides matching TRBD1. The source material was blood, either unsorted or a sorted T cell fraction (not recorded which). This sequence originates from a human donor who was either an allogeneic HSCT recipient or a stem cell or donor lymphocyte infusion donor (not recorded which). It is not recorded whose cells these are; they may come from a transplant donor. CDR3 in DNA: TGCAGTGCTCAAGACAGGGGCTACACAGATACGCAGTATTTT. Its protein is CSAQDRGYTDTQYF.